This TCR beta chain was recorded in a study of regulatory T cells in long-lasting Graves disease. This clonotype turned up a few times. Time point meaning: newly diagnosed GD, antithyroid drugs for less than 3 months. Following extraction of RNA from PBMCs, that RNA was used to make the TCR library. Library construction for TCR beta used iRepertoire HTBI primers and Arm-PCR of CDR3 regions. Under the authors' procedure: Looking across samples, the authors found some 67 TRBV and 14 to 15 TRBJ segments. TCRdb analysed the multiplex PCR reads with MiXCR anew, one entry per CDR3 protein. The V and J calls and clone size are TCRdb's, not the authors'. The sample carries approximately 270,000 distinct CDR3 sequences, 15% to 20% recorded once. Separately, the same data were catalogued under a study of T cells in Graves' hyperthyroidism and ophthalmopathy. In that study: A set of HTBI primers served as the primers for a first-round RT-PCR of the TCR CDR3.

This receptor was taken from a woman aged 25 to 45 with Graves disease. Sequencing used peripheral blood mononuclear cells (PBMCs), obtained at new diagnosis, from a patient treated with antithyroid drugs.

The CDR3 coding sequence is TGTGCCAGTAGTGGACAGGGGGCGAGGTACTTC. Its translation is CASSGQGARYF. V usage is TRBV19 and J usage is TRBJ2-7; 11 bases are shared with TRBD1. Germline assignment: CDR1 LNHDA and CDR2 SQIVND (reference sequence). Germline trimming cut 5 bases from V and 12 bases from J; bases unmatched to any gene: 3. The CDR3 covers 11 residues.